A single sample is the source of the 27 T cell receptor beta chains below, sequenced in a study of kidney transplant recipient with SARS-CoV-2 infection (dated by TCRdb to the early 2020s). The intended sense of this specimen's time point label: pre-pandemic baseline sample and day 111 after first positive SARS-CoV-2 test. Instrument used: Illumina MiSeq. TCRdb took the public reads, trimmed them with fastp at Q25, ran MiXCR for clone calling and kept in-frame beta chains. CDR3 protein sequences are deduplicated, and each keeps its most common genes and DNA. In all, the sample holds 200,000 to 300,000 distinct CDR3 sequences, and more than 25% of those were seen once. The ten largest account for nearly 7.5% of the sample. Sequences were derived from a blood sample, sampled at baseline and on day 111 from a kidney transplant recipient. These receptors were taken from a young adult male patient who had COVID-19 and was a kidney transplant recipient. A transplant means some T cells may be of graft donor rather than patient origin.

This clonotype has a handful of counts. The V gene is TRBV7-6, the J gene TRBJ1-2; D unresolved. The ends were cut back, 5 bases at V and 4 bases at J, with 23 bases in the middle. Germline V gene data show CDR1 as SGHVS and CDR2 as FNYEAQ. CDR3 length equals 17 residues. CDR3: CASSNVHESRKTYGYTF. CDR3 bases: TGTGCCAGCAGCAACGTCCATGAATCTCGAAAGACCTATGGCTACACCTTC.

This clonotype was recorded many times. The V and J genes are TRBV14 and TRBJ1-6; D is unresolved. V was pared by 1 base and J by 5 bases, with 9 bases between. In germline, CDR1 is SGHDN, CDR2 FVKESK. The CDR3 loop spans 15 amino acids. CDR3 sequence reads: CASSQALGNNSPLHF. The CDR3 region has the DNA TGTGCCAGCAGCCAAGCCTTGGGGAATAATTCACCCCTCCACTTT.

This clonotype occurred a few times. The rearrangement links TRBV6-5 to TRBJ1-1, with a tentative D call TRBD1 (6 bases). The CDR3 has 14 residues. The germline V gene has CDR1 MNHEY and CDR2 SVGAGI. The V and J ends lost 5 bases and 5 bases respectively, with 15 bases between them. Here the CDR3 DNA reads TGTGCCAGCAGTGTTCAGGGGCGGAGGACTGAAGCTTTCTTT. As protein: CASSVQGRRTEAFF.

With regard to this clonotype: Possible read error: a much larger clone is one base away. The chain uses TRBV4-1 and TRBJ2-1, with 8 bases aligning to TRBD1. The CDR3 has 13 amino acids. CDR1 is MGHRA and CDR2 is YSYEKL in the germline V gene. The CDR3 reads CASSRTGSYEQHF. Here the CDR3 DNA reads TGCGCCAGCAGCCGGACAGGGTCCTACGAGCAGCACTTC.

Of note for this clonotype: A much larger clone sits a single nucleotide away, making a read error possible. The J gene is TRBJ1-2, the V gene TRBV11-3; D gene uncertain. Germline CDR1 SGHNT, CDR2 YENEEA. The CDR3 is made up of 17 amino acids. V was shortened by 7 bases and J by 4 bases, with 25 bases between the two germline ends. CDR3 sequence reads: CASNHMNDLGKTYGYTF. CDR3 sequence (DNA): TGTGCCAGCAACCATATGAACGATCTCGGAAAGACCTATGGCTACACCTTC.

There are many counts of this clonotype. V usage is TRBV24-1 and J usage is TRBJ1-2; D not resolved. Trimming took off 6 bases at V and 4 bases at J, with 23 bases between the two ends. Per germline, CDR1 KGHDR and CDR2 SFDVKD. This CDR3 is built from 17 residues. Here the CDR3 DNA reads TGTGCCACCAGTTCTATCCCTAGTACCAGAAAGACCTATGGCTACACCTTC. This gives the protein CATSSIPSTRKTYGYTF.

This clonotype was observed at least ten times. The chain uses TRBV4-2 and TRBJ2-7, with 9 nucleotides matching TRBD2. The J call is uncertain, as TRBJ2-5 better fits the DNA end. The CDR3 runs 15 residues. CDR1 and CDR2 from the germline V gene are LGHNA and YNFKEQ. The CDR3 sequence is CASSQFLAGIETQYF. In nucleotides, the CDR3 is TGTGCCAGCAGCCAATTCCTAGCGGGAATCGAGACCCAGTACTTC.

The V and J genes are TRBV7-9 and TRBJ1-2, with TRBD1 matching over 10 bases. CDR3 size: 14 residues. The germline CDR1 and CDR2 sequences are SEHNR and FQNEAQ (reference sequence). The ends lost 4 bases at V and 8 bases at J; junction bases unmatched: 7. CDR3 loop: CASSSGTGVDGYTF. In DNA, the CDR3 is TGTGCCAGCAGCTCGGGGACAGGGGTGGACGGCTACACCTTC.

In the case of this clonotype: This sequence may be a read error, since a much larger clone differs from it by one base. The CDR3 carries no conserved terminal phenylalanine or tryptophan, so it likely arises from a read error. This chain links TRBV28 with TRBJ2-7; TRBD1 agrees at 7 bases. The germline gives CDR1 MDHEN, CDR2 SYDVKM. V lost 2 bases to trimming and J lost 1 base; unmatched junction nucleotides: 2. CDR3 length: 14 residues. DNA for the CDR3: TGTGCCAGCAGTTTACGGGGACAGTCCTACGAGCAGTACCTC. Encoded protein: CASSLRGQSYEQYL.

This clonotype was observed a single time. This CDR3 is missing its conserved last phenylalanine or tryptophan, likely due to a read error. For the CDR3, the DNA is TGTGCCAGCACCCGATGGGGTCGTGTCGGCAAGGGAGATACGCAGTATCTT. Amino acids: CASTRWGRVGKGDTQYL. This chain links TRBV6-2 or TRBV6-3 with TRBJ2-3; D ambiguous. Trimming took off 7 bases at V and 5 bases at J, with 25 bases between the two ends. Germline CDR1 and CDR2: MNHEY and SVGEGT. This CDR3 spans 17 amino acids.

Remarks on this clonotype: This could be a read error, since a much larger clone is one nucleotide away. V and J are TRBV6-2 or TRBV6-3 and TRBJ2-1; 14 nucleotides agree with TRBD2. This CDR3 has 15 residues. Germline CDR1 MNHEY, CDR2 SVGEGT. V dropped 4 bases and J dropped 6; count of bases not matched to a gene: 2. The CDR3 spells CASSCGTSGSNEQFF. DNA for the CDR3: TGTGCCAGCAGTTGCGGGACTAGCGGGAGCAATGAGCAGTTCTTC.

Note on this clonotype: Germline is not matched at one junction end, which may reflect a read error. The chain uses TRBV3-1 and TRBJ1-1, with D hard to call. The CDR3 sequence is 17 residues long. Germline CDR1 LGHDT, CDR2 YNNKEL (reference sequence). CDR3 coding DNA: TGTGCCAACAGCAACCTGGATCCCATTTCAGTTCGCACTGAAGCTTTCTTT. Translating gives CANSNLDPISVRTEAFF. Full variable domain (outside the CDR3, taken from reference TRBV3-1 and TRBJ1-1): DTAVSQTPKYLVTQMGNDKSIKCEQNLGHDTMYWYKQDSKKFLKIMFSYNNKELIINETVPNRFSPKSPDKAHLNLHINSLELGDSAVYFCANSNLDPISVRTEAFFGQGTRLTVV.

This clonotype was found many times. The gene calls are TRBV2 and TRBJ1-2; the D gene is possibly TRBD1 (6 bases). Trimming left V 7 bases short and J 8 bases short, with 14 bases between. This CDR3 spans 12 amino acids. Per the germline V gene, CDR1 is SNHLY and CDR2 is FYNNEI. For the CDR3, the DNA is TGTGCCAGCAAGCAGGGGAGGGAAGGCTACACCTTC. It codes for CASKQGREGYTF.

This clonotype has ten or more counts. The CDR3 DNA is TGTGCCAGCAGCAAAGCGGCTAACTATGGCTACACCTTC. It codes for CASSKAANYGYTF. The chain recombines TRBV21-1 with TRBJ1-2. TRBV21-1 is designated a pseudogene. The CDR3 covers 13 residues.

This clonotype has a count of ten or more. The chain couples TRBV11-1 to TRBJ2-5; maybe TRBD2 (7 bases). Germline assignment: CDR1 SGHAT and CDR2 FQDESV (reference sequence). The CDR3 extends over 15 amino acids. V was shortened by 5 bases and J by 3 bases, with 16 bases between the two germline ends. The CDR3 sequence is CASSTWRGGEETQYF. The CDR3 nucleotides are TGTGCCAGCAGCACCTGGAGGGGGGGAGAAGAGACCCAGTACTTC.

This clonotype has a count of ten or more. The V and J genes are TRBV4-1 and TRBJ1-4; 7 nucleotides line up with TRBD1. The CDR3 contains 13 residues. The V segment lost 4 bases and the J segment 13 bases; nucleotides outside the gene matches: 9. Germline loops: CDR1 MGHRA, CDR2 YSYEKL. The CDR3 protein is CASSPRRDSRLFF. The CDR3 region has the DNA TGCGCCAGCAGCCCCCGTCGGGACAGTAGACTGTTTTTT.

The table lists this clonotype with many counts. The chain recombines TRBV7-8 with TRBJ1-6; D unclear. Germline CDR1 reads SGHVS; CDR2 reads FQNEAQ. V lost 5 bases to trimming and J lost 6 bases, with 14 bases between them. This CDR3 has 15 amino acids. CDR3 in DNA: TGTGCCAGCAGCCCAGACGGCAGATCTAATTCACCCCTCCACTTT. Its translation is CASSPDGRSNSPLHF.

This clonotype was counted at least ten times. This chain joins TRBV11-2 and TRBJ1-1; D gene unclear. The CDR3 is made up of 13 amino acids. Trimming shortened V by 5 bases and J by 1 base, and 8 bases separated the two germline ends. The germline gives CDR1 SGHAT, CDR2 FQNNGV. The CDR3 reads CASSNRQNTEAFF. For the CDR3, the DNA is TGTGCCAGCAGCAATCGACAGAACACTGAAGCTTTCTTT.

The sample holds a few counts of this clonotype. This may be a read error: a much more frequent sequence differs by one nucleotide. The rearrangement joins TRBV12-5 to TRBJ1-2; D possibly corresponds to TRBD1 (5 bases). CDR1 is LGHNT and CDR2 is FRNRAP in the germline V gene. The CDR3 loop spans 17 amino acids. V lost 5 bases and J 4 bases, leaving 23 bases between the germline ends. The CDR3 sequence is CASGGHALQGKTYGYTF. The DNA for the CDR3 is TGTGCTAGTGGTGGGCATGCTTTGCAGGGAAAGACCTATGGCTACACCTTC. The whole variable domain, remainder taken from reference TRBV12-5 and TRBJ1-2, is DARVTQTPRHKVTEMGQEVTMRCQPILGHNTVFWYRQTMMQGLELLAYFRNRAPLDDSGMPKDRFSAEMPDATLATLKIQPSEPRDSAVYFCASGGHALQGKTYGYTFGSGTRLTVV.

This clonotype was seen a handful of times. CDR3 DNA sequence: TGCGCCAGCAGCTTGGAACTTCGAAACACAGATACGCAGTATTTT. It translates to CASSLELRNTDTQYF. This sequence joins TRBV5-1 and TRBJ2-3; D unresolved. Germline V gene data show CDR1 as SGHRS and CDR2 as YFSETQ. Trimming cost V 0 bases and J 2 bases, with 10 bases left between them. This CDR3 is built from 15 residues.

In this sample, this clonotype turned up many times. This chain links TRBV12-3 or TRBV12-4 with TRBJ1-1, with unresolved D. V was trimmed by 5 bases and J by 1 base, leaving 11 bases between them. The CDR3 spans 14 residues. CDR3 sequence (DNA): TGTGCCAGCAGTAAAATCTCCGGGAACACTGAAGCTTTCTTT. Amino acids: CASSKISGNTEAFF.

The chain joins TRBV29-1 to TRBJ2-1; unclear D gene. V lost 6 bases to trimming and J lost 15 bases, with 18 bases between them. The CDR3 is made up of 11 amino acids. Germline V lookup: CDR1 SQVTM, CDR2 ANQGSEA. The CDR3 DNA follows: TGCAGCGTACCCAAACCCAAGGGAACGTTCTTC. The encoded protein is CSVPKPKGTFF.

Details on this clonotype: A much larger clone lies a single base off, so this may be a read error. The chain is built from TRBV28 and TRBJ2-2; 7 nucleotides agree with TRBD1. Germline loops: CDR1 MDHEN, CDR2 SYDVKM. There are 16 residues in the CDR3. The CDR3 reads CASSFPGQRYTRELFF. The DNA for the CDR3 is TGTGCCAGCAGTTTCCCGGGACAGCGATACACCAGGGAGCTGTTTTTT.

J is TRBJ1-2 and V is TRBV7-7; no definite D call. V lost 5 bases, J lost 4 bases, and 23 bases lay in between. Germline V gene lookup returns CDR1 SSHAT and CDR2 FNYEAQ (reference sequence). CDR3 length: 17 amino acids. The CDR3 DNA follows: TGTGCCAGCAGCGTATGCACTAAGTGCCGAAAGACCTATGGCTACACCTTC. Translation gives CASSVCTKCRKTYGYTF.

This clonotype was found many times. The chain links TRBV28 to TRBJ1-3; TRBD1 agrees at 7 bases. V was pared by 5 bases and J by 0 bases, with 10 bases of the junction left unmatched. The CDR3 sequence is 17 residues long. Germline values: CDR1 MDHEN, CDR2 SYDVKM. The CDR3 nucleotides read TGTGCCAGCAGTGCTCCGGGACAGCGAGTCTCTGGAAACACCATATATTTT. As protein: CASSAPGQRVSGNTIYF.

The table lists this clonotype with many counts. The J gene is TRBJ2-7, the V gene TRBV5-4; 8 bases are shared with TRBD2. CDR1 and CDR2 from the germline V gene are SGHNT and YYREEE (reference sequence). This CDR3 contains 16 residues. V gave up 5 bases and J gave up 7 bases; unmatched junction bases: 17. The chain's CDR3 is CASSRSGLGAPLEQYF. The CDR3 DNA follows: TGTGCCAGCAGTCGATCGGGACTAGGGGCCCCCTTGGAGCAGTACTTC.

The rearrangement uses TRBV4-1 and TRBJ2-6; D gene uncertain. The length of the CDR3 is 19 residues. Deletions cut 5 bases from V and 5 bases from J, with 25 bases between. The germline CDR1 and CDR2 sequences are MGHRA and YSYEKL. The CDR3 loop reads CASSLDSLEPQSRANVLTF. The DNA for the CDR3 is TGCGCCAGCAGCTTGGATAGTCTAGAACCACAAAGTCGGGCCAACGTCCTGACTTTC.